The 28 T cell receptor beta chains presented below share a single source sample, sequenced in a study of blood T cell repertoires in COVID-19. Sequenced by immunoSEQ multiplex PCR; TCRdb stores in-frame clones only, minus some. The profile shows approximately 65,000 clones, 85% to 95% of them singletons. The sample consisted of peripheral blood. These TCRs come from a man aged 70-80 years with active COVID-19.

The chain has TRBV10-3 and TRBJ2-1, with 10 bases aligning to TRBD2. The V gene end was trimmed by 10 bases and the J gene end by 0 bases; junction bases not matched to a gene: 9. The V gene's germline CDR1 is ENHRY and CDR2 SYGVKD. This CDR3 is 16 amino acids long. The CDR3 sequence is CATEGVAGGSYNEQFF. CDR3 DNA: TGTGCCACGGAAGGGGTAGCGGGGGGCTCCTACAATGAGCAGTTCTTC.

This chain joins TRBV5-4 and TRBJ2-3, with 8 bases aligning to TRBD1. This CDR3 is 12 amino acids long. The germline gives CDR1 SGHNT, CDR2 YYREEE (reference sequence). V was clipped by 5 bases and J by 6 bases; unmatched bases: 2. DNA for the CDR3: TGTGCCAGCAGTAACAGGGGGGATACGCAGTATTTT. Encoded protein: CASSNRGDTQYF.

J is TRBJ1-2 and V is TRBV2; D is undetermined. Germline CDR1 and CDR2: SNHLY and FYNNEI. With 4 bases removed from V and 1 base from J, the gap between germline ends came to 10 bases. This CDR3 has 14 amino acids. CDR3 sequence: CASSGNSLNYGYTF. CDR3 DNA: TGTGCCAGCAGTGGAAACAGCCTTAACTATGGCTACACCTTC.

This chain links TRBV12-3 or TRBV12-4 with TRBJ1-3, with a possible D match to TRBD1 (5 bases). The CDR3 is made up of 12 amino acids. With 5 bases removed from V and 10 bases from J, the gap between germline ends came to 12 bases. CDR3: CASSPRQQTIYF. CDR3 sequence (DNA): TGTGCCAGCAGTCCGCGACAGCAGACCATATATTTT.

The chain couples TRBV4-3 to TRBJ1-5, with unresolved D. V lost 0 bases to trimming and J lost 6 bases, with 12 bases between them. Per germline, CDR1 LGHNA and CDR2 YSLEER. The CDR3 is 15 amino acids. In DNA, the CDR3 is TGCGCCAGCAGCCAAGACTACAGCCAGATTCAGCCCCAGCATTTT. Protein sequence: CASSQDYSQIQPQHF.

V usage is TRBV7-9 and J usage is TRBJ2-5, with 7 bases that match TRBD1. V lost 4 bases to trimming and J lost 5 bases; unmatched junction nucleotides: 10. The CDR3 totals 15 residues. CDR1 is SEHNR, CDR2 FQNEAQ, per germline (reference sequence). The CDR3 sequence: CASSSTGSMEETQYF. In DNA, the CDR3 is TGTGCCAGCAGCTCGACAGGGTCTATGGAGGAGACCCAGTACTTC.

The rearrangement uses TRBV14 and TRBJ2-1; D ambiguous. CDR3 size: 14 residues. Germline assignment: CDR1 SGHDN and CDR2 FVKESK. Between the trimmed V and J ends, which lost 0 bases and 3 bases, there was a span of 6 bases. CDR3 in amino acids: CASSQDFSYNEQFF. CDR3 sequence (DNA): TGTGCCAGCAGCCAAGATTTCAGCTACAATGAGCAGTTCTTC.

J is TRBJ2-5 and V is TRBV5-1; possibly TRBD1 for D (6 bases). This CDR3 has 15 amino acids. Germline V lookup: CDR1 SGHRS, CDR2 YFSETQ. V dropped 4 bases and J dropped 1 base, with 14 bases sitting between them. Written as DNA, the CDR3 is TGCGCCAGCAGCCTTTCCGGGACACCCCAAGAGACCCAGTACTTC. Translation: CASSLSGTPQETQYF.

This sequence joins TRBV10-1 and TRBJ2-3; TRBD2 is a possible D gene (6 bases). V was shortened by 2 bases and J by 0 bases, with 9 bases between the two germline ends. Germline CDR1 reads WNHNN; CDR2 reads SYGVQD (reference sequence). The CDR3 is made up of 15 amino acids. Here the CDR3 reads CASSERRGSTDTQYF. CDR3 nucleotide sequence: TGCGCCAGCAGTGAGAGACGGGGGAGCACAGATACGCAGTATTTT.

This chain uses TRBV3-1 (or the pseudogene TRBV3-2) with TRBJ1-2; 10 bases are shared with TRBD1. Germline V gives CDR1 LGHDT, CDR2 YNNKEL (reference sequence). The CDR3 is 14 residues long. V lost 4 bases and J lost 4; bases outside the gene matches: 3. CDR3 DNA sequence: TGTGCCAGCAGCCCCCGGACAGGGGGCTATGGCTACACCTTC. It is translated as CASSPRTGGYGYTF.

The chain carries TRBV19 and TRBJ2-1; 8 nucleotides match TRBD2. Germline trimming cut 6 bases from V and 8 bases from J; bases unmatched to any gene: 9. The length of the CDR3 is 14 residues. Germline CDR1 LNHDA, CDR2 SQIVND (reference sequence). CDR3 coding DNA: TGTGCCAGTAGATGGGCGGGGGGCACGGATGAGCAGTTCTTC. Translating gives CASRWAGGTDEQFF.

This sequence joins TRBV4-1 and TRBJ2-7; maybe TRBD2 (6 bases). Trimming removed 1 base from V and 4 bases from J, with 14 bases in between. This CDR3 contains 15 residues. From germline, CDR1 is MGHRA and CDR2 YSYEKL. The CDR3 sequence: CASSQGVSSAYEQYF. CDR3 DNA: TGCGCCAGCAGCCAAGGTGTATCTAGCGCGTACGAGCAGTACTTC.

The chain employs TRBV7-2 and TRBJ1-3; D is ambiguous. This CDR3 spans 16 amino acids. Trimming took 1 base from V and 3 from J, leaving 13 bases between them. Germline loops: CDR1 SGHTA, CDR2 FQGNSA. This CDR3 reads CASSLDVGAGGNTIYF. As DNA, the CDR3 is TGTGCCAGCAGCTTAGACGTGGGCGCGGGTGGAAACACCATATATTTT.

In this sample, this clone turned up once. This chain connects TRBV7-3 to TRBJ1-5, with D maybe TRBD1 (5 bases). The V gene lost 3 bases and the J gene lost 1 base, with 13 bases spanning the gap. Looked up from germline, CDR1 is SGHTA and CDR2 is FQGTGA. The CDR3 covers 16 residues. The CDR3 DNA reads TGTGCCAGCAGCTTTGTCAATCAGGGCAGCAATCAGCCCCAGCATTTT. Translation: CASSFVNQGSNQPQHF.

CDR3: CASSQDTAGGPQETQYF. The CDR3 DNA reads TGCGCCAGCAGCCAAGATACGGCGGGGGGCCCTCAAGAGACCCAGTACTTC. The chain carries TRBV4-3 and TRBJ2-5; 8 nucleotides line up with TRBD2. Germline V lookup: CDR1 LGHNA, CDR2 YSLEER. CDR3 size: 17 residues. J lost 2 bases, V lost 0 bases, and 8 bases had no gene match.

The gene calls are TRBV5-1 and TRBJ1-6, with a tentative D call TRBD1 (5 bases). This CDR3 has 15 residues. Looked up from germline, CDR1 is SGHRS and CDR2 is YFSETQ. V shed 0 bases and J shed 8 bases, with 12 bases lying between them. The CDR3 region is CASSLGRIGDSPLHF. The CDR3 coding sequence is TGCGCCAGCAGCTTGGGTCGGATAGGGGATTCACCCCTCCACTTT.

The genes are TRBV6-5 and TRBJ1-3; TRBD1 is a possible D gene (5 bases). The length of the CDR3 is 14 residues. Germline CDR1 is MNHEY and CDR2 is SVGAGI. V lost 5 bases, J lost 0 bases, and 8 bases lay in between. For the CDR3, the DNA is TGTGCCAGCAGTACGGGGGACTCTGGAAACACCATATATTTT. Protein sequence: CASSTGDSGNTIYF.

This chain joins TRBV4-1 and TRBJ2-1, with 10 positions matching TRBD2. V dropped 0 bases and J dropped 4; count of bases not matched to a gene: 3. The CDR3 runs 16 residues. Germline-derived CDR1 and CDR2 are MGHRA and YSYEKL. The CDR3 protein is CASSQEASGGYNEQFF. CDR3 coding DNA: TGCGCCAGCAGCCAAGAGGCTAGCGGGGGTTACAATGAGCAGTTCTTC.

The chain recombines TRBV15 with TRBJ2-5, with unresolved D. This CDR3 comprises 12 residues. Trimming removed 1 base from V and 4 bases from J, with 4 bases in between. Germline V lookup: CDR1 LNHNV, CDR2 YYDKDF (reference sequence). The CDR3 DNA sequence: TGTGCCACCAGCAGAGGGGCAGAGACCCAGTACTTC. Amino acid sequence: CATSRGAETQYF.

The chain combines TRBV7-8 with TRBJ1-6; 9 positions agree with TRBD1. The CDR3 is 16 residues long. V shed 4 bases, J shed 1 base, and the junction held 2 bases outside the gene matches. Per the germline V gene, CDR1 is SGHVS and CDR2 is FQNEAQ. The CDR3 loop is CASSSGQGSYNSPLHF. CDR3 bases: TGTGCCAGCAGCTCGGGACAGGGTTCCTATAATTCACCCCTCCACTTT. The variable domain in full, with the rest retrieved from reference TRBV7-8 and TRBJ1-6, is GAGVSQSPRYKVAKRGQDVALRCDPISGHVSLFWYQQALGQGPEFLTYFQNEAQLDKSGLPSDRFFAERPEGSVSTLKIQRTQQEDSAVYLCASSSGQGSYNSPLHFGNGTRLTVT.

This rearrangement joins TRBV19 to TRBJ2-1, with D perhaps TRBD2 (6 bases). This CDR3 contains 13 residues. CDR1 and CDR2 from the germline V gene are LNHDA and SQIVND (reference sequence). V dropped 3 bases and J dropped 4 bases, with 7 bases sitting between them. CDR3 sequence reads: CASSMEGYNEQFF. The CDR3 DNA follows: TGTGCCAGTAGTATGGAGGGATACAATGAGCAGTTCTTC.

The gene calls are TRBV7-7 and TRBJ2-5, with 9 bases lining up with TRBD2. Germline CDR1 SSHAT, CDR2 FNYEAQ (reference sequence). The V and J ends lost 5 bases and 1 base, in that order; junction bases with no gene match: 11. This CDR3 contains 17 residues. The CDR3 protein is CASSPGGLAGFQETQYF. DNA for the CDR3: TGTGCCAGCAGCCCCGGTGGGCTAGCGGGGTTCCAAGAGACCCAGTACTTC.

The chain is built from TRBV27 and TRBJ1-5; D gene uncertain. The CDR3 has 15 amino acids. The V gene lost 0 bases and the J gene lost 6 bases, with 12 bases spanning the gap. Per germline, CDR1 MNHEY and CDR2 SMNVEV (reference sequence). In DNA form, the CDR3 reads TGTGCCAGCAGTTTATCGGGCGGGGTTCGTCAGCCCCAGCATTTT. It is translated as CASSLSGGVRQPQHF.

V gene TRBV9 combines with J gene TRBJ2-1; TRBD1 is a possible D gene (6 bases). In germline, CDR1 is SGDLS, CDR2 YYNGEE. Trimming took 1 base from V and 8 from J, leaving 13 bases between them. The CDR3 loop spans 14 amino acids. The CDR3 nucleotides read TGTGCCAGCAGCGTAAGTGTTGGGGGCGATGAGCAGTTCTTC. Translated: CASSVSVGGDEQFF.

This rearrangement joins TRBV5-4 to TRBJ2-2; a possible D gene is TRBD2 (7 bases). The CDR3 sequence is 15 residues long. The germline V and J ends were trimmed by 6 bases and 3 bases, with 15 bases remaining between them. CDR1 is SGHNT, CDR2 YYREEE, per germline (reference sequence). DNA for the CDR3: TGTGCCAGCACCCCGAAGGGGGGGGACACCGGGGAGCTGTTTTTT. Its translation: CASTPKGGDTGELFF.

The rearrangement joins TRBV14 to TRBJ2-2; the D is unclear. With 0 bases removed from V and 4 bases from J, the gap between germline ends came to 9 bases. Germline V gives CDR1 SGHDN, CDR2 FVKESK. CDR3 length equals 15 residues. Here the CDR3 reads CASSQDRSITGELFF. The CDR3, as DNA: TGTGCCAGCAGCCAAGATAGGAGTATCACCGGGGAGCTGTTTTTT.

The chain couples TRBV7-9 to TRBJ1-3; a weak D match, TRBD1 (6 bases). V was cut by 5 bases and J by 2 bases, with 16 bases left in between. Germline V gene data show CDR1 as SEHNR and CDR2 as FQNEAQ (reference sequence). This CDR3 has 16 amino acids. The CDR3 protein is CASSILRDITGNTIYF. CDR3 bases: TGTGCCAGCAGCATTCTCCGGGACATCACTGGAAACACCATATATTTT.

This chain links TRBV12-5 with TRBJ2-1, with 7 bases matching TRBD1. Germline CDR1 reads LGHNT; CDR2 reads FRNRAP. Trimming removed 3 bases from V and 1 base from J; junction bases left unmatched: 3. The CDR3 is made up of 15 amino acids. DNA of the CDR3: TGTGCTAGTGGTTTCCGACAGGGATCCTACAATGAGCAGTTCTTC. This codes for CASGFRQGSYNEQFF.